These 16 T cell receptor beta chains were all obtained from the same sample, sequenced in a study of blood T cells in healthy people across ages. Using a J-beta primer mix together with a sample-barcoded 5' primer, a second PCR was run for roughly 7 to 11 cycles. TCRdb reprocessed the 5' RACE reads via MiXCR and lists one record per CDR3 protein. Of 1.5 million to 2 million distinct CDR3 sequences listed, about 49% are singletons. The sample taken for sequencing was blood. These receptors were obtained from a woman between 40 and 50 years old in good health.

This clonotype was counted ten times or more. The V call is TRBV5-1, the J call TRBJ2-5; no reliable D call. CDR3 length: 13 amino acids. Trimming left V 4 bases short and J 5 bases short, with 12 bases between. Germline V CDR1 and CDR2: SGHRS, YFSETQ. The CDR3 spells CASSLFGEETQYF. The CDR3 DNA is TGCGCCAGCAGCCTGTTCGGCGAGGAGACCCAGTACTTC. The whole variable domain, remainder taken from reference TRBV5-1 and TRBJ2-5, is KAGVTQTPRYLIKTRGQQVTLSCSPISGHRSVSWYQQTPGQGLQFLFEYFSETQRNKGNFPGRFSGRQFSNSRSEMNVSTLELGDSALYLCASSLFGEETQYFGPGTRLLVL.

The chain has TRBV3-1 and TRBJ2-1, with D unclear. The better agreement between TRBJ2-7 and the DNA end casts doubt on the J call. Germline V gives CDR1 LGHDT, CDR2 YNNKEL (reference sequence). The CDR3 consists of 16 residues. CDR3 DNA: TGTGCCAGCAGCCAGGTTGCAGGTAGCTCCTACAATGAGCAGTACTTC. Translated, it gives CASSQVAGSSYNEQYF.

CDR3 protein: CSAGASGGLYNEQFF. CDR3 in DNA: TGCAGCGCTGGGGCTAGCGGGGGGTTATACAATGAGCAGTTCTTC. The chain uses TRBV29-1 and TRBJ2-1, with TRBD2 identical over 11 bases. Germline V gene data show CDR1 as SQVTM and CDR2 as ANQGSEA. The length of the CDR3 is 15 residues. Trimming removed 7 bases from V and 4 bases from J; junction bases left unmatched: 9.

V is TRBV20-1 and J is TRBJ1-2, with TRBD1 matching over 7 bases. J was trimmed by 10 bases and V by 6 bases; bases with no gene match: 11. CDR3 size: 12 residues. Germline V gene data show CDR1 as DFQATT and CDR2 as SNEGSKA (reference sequence). CDR3 DNA sequence: TGCAGTGCCGACAGGGACGGGGTGGACTACACCTTC. Translation: CSADRDGVDYTF.

This chain links TRBV29-1 with TRBJ2-7; D is uncertain. Per germline, CDR1 SQVTM and CDR2 ANQGSEA. This CDR3 is 15 amino acids long. Trimming shortened V by 6 bases and J by 0 bases, and 18 bases separated the two germline ends. The CDR3 region has the DNA TGCAGCGTCAGTACCGGCCCCCTCAGCTCCTACGAGCAGTACTTC. Translated: CSVSTGPLSSYEQYF.

V and J are TRBV2 and TRBJ1-5; D unclear. The CDR3 runs to 13 residues. With 7 bases removed from V and 1 base from J, the gap between germline ends came to 8 bases. From germline, CDR1 is SNHLY and CDR2 FYNNEI. The CDR3 spells CASTLRSNQPQHF. The CDR3, as DNA: TGTGCCAGCACCCTCAGGAGCAATCAGCCCCAGCATTTT.

To note about this clonotype: This may come from a read error, since a much larger clone is one base off. The chain carries TRBV7-2 and TRBJ2-7, with D possibly TRBD2 on 5 matching bases. The J call may be faulty, since TRBJ2-5 better matches the DNA end. There are 14 residues in the CDR3. Germline values: CDR1 SGHTA, CDR2 FQGNSA. The CDR3 DNA reads TGTGCCAGCAGCTTGGTTTTAGAACGGGGGACCCAGTACTTC. It is translated as CASSLVLERGTQYF.

The CDR3: CASNTGTSGQETQYF. DNA of the CDR3: TGTGCCAGCAACACCGGGACTAGCGGTCAAGAGACCCAGTACTTC. The chain carries TRBV7-8 and TRBJ2-5; 11 bases fit TRBD2. The germline V gene has CDR1 SGHVS and CDR2 FQNEAQ. The CDR3 is 15 residues long. The V and J ends lost 7 bases and 2 bases, in that order; junction bases with no gene match: 6.

This chain uses TRBV5-5 with TRBJ1-1; 8 bases are a match to TRBD1. CDR1 and CDR2 (germline): SGHKS, YYEKEE (reference sequence). Losses at the gene ends were 4 bases for V and 6 bases for J; bases not matched to a gene: 11. This CDR3 has 15 residues. The CDR3 DNA is TGTGCCAGCAGCCTGTGGGACAGGTGGGGGTCTGAAGCTTTCTTT. It codes for CASSLWDRWGSEAFF.

The chain carries TRBV6-5 and TRBJ1-5; possible D gene TRBD1, 5 bases. In germline, CDR1 is MNHEY, CDR2 SVGAGI. Trimming left V 2 bases short and J 0 bases short, with 8 bases between. The CDR3 is 15 residues long. DNA of the CDR3: TGTGCCAGCAGTTACGGGGGGGTTAGCAATCAGCCCCAGCATTTT. It translates to CASSYGGVSNQPQHF.

This clonotype has just one count. The V call is TRBV28, the J call TRBJ1-2, with no clear D. With 5 bases removed from V and 6 bases from J, the gap between germline ends came to 16 bases. Per germline, CDR1 MDHEN and CDR2 SYDVKM. This CDR3 is 14 amino acids long. The CDR3 nucleotides read TGTGCCAGCAGTCTCGGGGTTAGATCCCATGGCTACACCTTC. This encodes CASSLGVRSHGYTF.

This clonotype was picked up a small number of times. This rearrangement joins TRBV28 to TRBJ2-3; 8 bases are a match to TRBD1. The V gene's germline CDR1 is MDHEN and CDR2 SYDVKM. V was pared by 7 bases and J by 1 base, with 10 bases of the junction left unmatched. The CDR3 consists of 16 residues. CDR3 bases: TGTGCCAGCACCGCCGTGTGGGGACAGGGCACAGATACGCAGTATTTT. Protein sequence: CASTAVWGQGTDTQYF.

This clonotype came up once. The rearrangement joins TRBV19 to TRBJ1-5; 9 nucleotides agree with TRBD1. Trimming removed 6 bases from V and 6 bases from J; junction bases left unmatched: 6. Germline values: CDR1 LNHDA, CDR2 SQIVND (reference sequence). This CDR3 is 14 amino acids long. The CDR3 coding sequence is TGTGCCAGTAGACCGGGACAGGGCGGTCAGCCCCAGCATTTT. Amino acids: CASRPGQGGQPQHF.

J is TRBJ1-2 and V is TRBV27; D not resolved. Germline CDR1 reads MNHEY; CDR2 reads SMNVEV (reference sequence). The V and J ends lost 3 bases and 5 bases respectively, with 16 bases between them. CDR3 size: 15 residues. CDR3 nucleotides: TGTGCCAGCAGTTTCCTCCCCGCGGGCAGTTATGGCTACACCTTC. Its translation is CASSFLPAGSYGYTF.

The sample holds a few counts of this clonotype. This CDR3 is CSARGVKTQYF. Here the CDR3 DNA reads TGCAGTGCTAGAGGTGTGAAGACCCAGTACTTC. This sequence joins TRBV20-1 and TRBJ2-5, with no clear D. V lost 1 base and J 6 bases, leaving 6 bases between the germline ends. Germline CDR1 and CDR2: DFQATT and SNEGSKA (reference sequence). The CDR3 contains 11 residues.

On this clonotype: Sequence at one end of the junction differs from germline and may be a read error. The gene calls are TRBV24-1 and TRBJ2-5, with 9 bases aligning to TRBD1. CDR3 length equals 16 residues. CDR1 KGHDR and CDR2 SFDVKD come from the germline V gene. The CDR3 region has the DNA TGTGTCACCAGTGATCCGGGGACAGGGAGCCAAGAGACCCAGTACTTC. Residues: CVTSDPGTGSQETQYF.